Below are 20 T cell receptor beta chains sequenced from a single sample in a study of response to subunit inactivated influenza vaccine. TCRdb redid the calling of the RT-PCR reads with MiXCR, one entry per CDR3 protein. This table holds 500,000 to 550,000 distinct CDR3 sequences, 7.6% found once. The material was PBMCs from blood, obtained around 2 years after vaccination. Receptor source: a man aged 45 to 75 who received an inactivated influenza vaccine.

This clonotype turned up a few times. V and J are TRBV28 and TRBJ1-2; D is uncertain. V was clipped by 5 bases and J by 8 bases, with 24 bases between them. Looked up from germline, CDR1 is MDHEN and CDR2 is SYDVKM. The CDR3 contains 16 residues. The CDR3 reads CASSTGGQPISGGYTF. The CDR3 DNA follows: TGTGCCAGCAGTACCGGAGGGCAGCCGATTTCGGGGGGCTACACCTTC.

A few counts support this clonotype. This chain joins TRBV20-1 and TRBJ2-1, with unresolved D. This CDR3 comprises 14 residues. Germline values: CDR1 DFQATT, CDR2 SNEGSKA (reference sequence). V gave up 3 bases and J gave up 3 bases, with 12 bases separating them. CDR3 sequence: CSASDSQYYNEQFF. The DNA for the CDR3 is TGCAGTGCTAGTGATAGCCAGTACTACAATGAGCAGTTCTTC.

The chain has TRBV9 and TRBJ2-2; 9 bases fit TRBD2. Trimming at V came to 0 bases and at J to 8 bases, leaving 8 bases not matched to a gene. The CDR3 runs to 16 residues. Germline V gene lookup returns CDR1 SGDLS and CDR2 YYNGEE. In DNA, the CDR3 is TGTGCCAGCAGCGTAGAGGGCGGGAGGGCCTATGGGGAGCTGTTTTTT. The encoded protein is CASSVEGGRAYGELFF.

This clonotype was found a few times. The chain joins TRBV21-1 to TRBJ2-2; the D call in the table, TRBD1, was not verified against the DNA. TRBV21-1 constitutes a pseudogene. The CDR3 is 16 amino acids. CDR3 coding DNA: TGTGCCAGCAGCAAAGTCTCGCAGGGTCCCACCGGGGAGCTGTTTTTT. Its protein is CASSKVSQGPTGELFF.

This clonotype showed up just a few times. V is TRBV5-6 and J is TRBJ2-2, with D hard to call. This CDR3 is 16 amino acids long. The V gene lost 0 bases and the J gene lost 0 bases, with 9 bases spanning the gap. Germline CDR1 and CDR2: SGHDT and YYEEEE. The CDR3 region has the DNA TGTGCCAGCAGCTTGGGCCCAGACGCGAACACCGGGGAGCTGTTTTTT. Translated: CASSLGPDANTGELFF.

This clonotype was found many times. J is TRBJ2-5 and V is TRBV4-1, with D possibly matching TRBD2 (6 bases). The CDR3 runs 15 residues. Germline values: CDR1 MGHRA, CDR2 YSYEKL. V was pared by 4 bases and J by 2 bases, with 14 bases between. Here the CDR3 DNA reads TGCGCCAGCAGCCCCCGGGCTAGCGAGCAAGAGACCCAGTACTTC. The encoded protein is CASSPRASEQETQYF.

In this sample, this clonotype turned up many times. The gene calls are TRBV15 and TRBJ2-1; D remains ambiguous. Germline loops: CDR1 LNHNV, CDR2 YYDKDF (reference sequence). This CDR3 spans 16 amino acids. Trimming stripped 5 bases from V and 0 bases from J, with 14 bases between. The CDR3 reads CATSGRATSSYNEQFF. CDR3 DNA sequence: TGTGCCACCAGCGGCCGGGCCACAAGCTCCTACAATGAGCAGTTCTTC.

On this clonotype itself: A read error may account for a junction end that differs from germline. The rearrangement uses TRBV29-1 and TRBJ1-1; no clear D gene. The CDR3 is 13 amino acids. The V gene's germline CDR1 is SQVTM and CDR2 ANQGSEA. CDR3: CSVEVLRATEAFF. CDR3 nucleotide sequence: TGCAGCGTCGAAGTTCTCCGGGCCACTGAAGCTTTCTTT.

This clonotype was seen repeatedly, ten times or more. The rearrangement links TRBV10-3 to TRBJ2-7; possible D gene TRBD1, 6 bases. Per the germline V gene, CDR1 is ENHRY and CDR2 is SYGVKD. Trimming took off 3 bases at V and 3 bases at J, with 12 bases between the two ends. The CDR3 consists of 14 residues. CDR3 residues: CAISESGQNYEQYF. The CDR3 DNA follows: TGTGCCATCAGTGAATCAGGACAGAACTACGAGCAGTACTTC.

The table lists this clonotype with many counts. The chain employs TRBV28 and TRBJ2-7; D is undetermined. The CDR3 is 13 residues long. CDR1 and CDR2 from the germline V gene are MDHEN and SYDVKM. Trimming shortened V by 2 bases and J by 1 base, and 6 bases separated the two germline ends. The CDR3 sequence: CASSLSLSYEQYF. Here the CDR3 DNA reads TGTGCCAGCAGTTTAAGCCTATCCTACGAGCAGTACTTC.

The rearrangement uses TRBV20-1 and TRBJ2-1; TRBD2 matches 9 bases. With 0 bases clipped from V and 3 bases from J, the junction kept 3 bases outside the gene matches. The germline V gene encodes CDR1 DFQATT and CDR2 SNEGSKA (reference sequence). This CDR3 spans 15 amino acids. Here the CDR3 reads CSARESSGNYNEQFF. CDR3 nucleotides: TGCAGTGCTAGAGAGTCTAGCGGGAACTACAATGAGCAGTTCTTC.

At least ten counts were recorded for this clonotype. The rearrangement joins TRBV10-3 to TRBJ1-1; 8 nucleotides line up with TRBD1. After removal of 6 bases from V and 0 bases from J, the junction contained 6 bases not matched to a gene. Germline CDR1 ENHRY, CDR2 SYGVKD. This CDR3 region has 15 residues. The chain's CDR3 is CAIREGQAMNTEAFF. The CDR3, as DNA: TGTGCCATCAGGGAGGGACAGGCTATGAACACTGAAGCTTTCTTT.

This clonotype showed up many times. The chain carries TRBV5-1 and TRBJ1-1; 7 positions agree with TRBD1. The V segment lost 0 bases and the J segment 0 bases; nucleotides outside the gene matches: 2. Looked up from germline, CDR1 is SGHRS and CDR2 is YFSETQ. This CDR3 is 15 amino acids long. The CDR3 DNA reads TGCGCCAGCAGCTTGGGAGGGGGCTTGAACACTGAAGCTTTCTTT. It specifies CASSLGGGLNTEAFF.

CDR3 DNA sequence: TGCGCCAGCAGCCCCGTGGGAACCAACACTGAAGCTTTCTTT. Residues: CASSPVGTNTEAFF. This rearrangement joins TRBV4-3 to TRBJ1-1; no firm D call. The CDR3 covers 14 residues. From germline, CDR1 is LGHNA and CDR2 YSLEER. The V end was cut by 4 bases, the J end by 2 bases, with 11 bases between.

This chain uses TRBV2 with TRBJ1-5, with 7 bases fitting TRBD1. The V and J ends lost 6 bases and 4 bases, in that order; junction bases with no gene match: 3. The CDR3 contains 13 residues. Germline V lookup: CDR1 SNHLY, CDR2 FYNNEI. CDR3 amino acids: CASRSGGNQPQHF. Here the CDR3 DNA reads TGTGCCAGCAGATCAGGGGGGAATCAGCCCCAGCATTTT.

Concerning this clonotype itself: Mismatch with germline at one junction end may stem from a read error. The genes are TRBV7-2 and TRBJ2-5, with a tentative D call TRBD1 (6 bases). Germline values: CDR1 SGHTA, CDR2 FQGNSA. The CDR3 extends over 14 amino acids. The CDR3 nucleotides read TGTGCCAGTAGCTCAGGACAGCCCCAAGAGACCCAGTACTTC. Its protein product is CASSSGQPQETQYF.

This clonotype was seen a few times. CDR3 in amino acids: CASSQEDRGHSYNEQFF. The CDR3 bases are TGTGCCAGCAGCCAAGAAGACAGGGGGCACTCCTACAATGAGCAGTTCTTC. The rearrangement uses TRBV4-2 and TRBJ2-1; 10 bases are a match to TRBD1. Germline V lookup: CDR1 LGHNA, CDR2 YNFKEQ. The CDR3 is 17 residues long. J gave up 0 bases and V 0 bases, and 2 bases lay outside the gene matches.

The genes are TRBV11-3 and TRBJ2-1; D is unresolved. With 5 bases removed from V and 10 bases from J, the gap between germline ends came to 18 bases. Germline CDR1 reads SGHNT; CDR2 reads YENEEA. This CDR3 region has 14 residues. The chain's CDR3 is CASSPDRASREQFF. The CDR3 DNA follows: TGTGCCAGCAGCCCCGACCGCGCTAGTCGGGAGCAGTTCTTC. The variable domain in full, with the rest retrieved from reference TRBV11-3 and TRBJ2-1, is EAGVVQSPRYKIIEKKQPVAFWCNPISGHNTLYWYLQNLGQGPELLIRYENEEAVDDSQLPKDRFSAERLKGVDSTLKIQPAELGDSAVYLCASSPDRASREQFFGPGTRLTVL.

This clonotype was picked up a small number of times. The rearrangement joins TRBV7-2 to TRBJ1-1, with D unclear. The germline V gene has CDR1 SGHTA and CDR2 FQGNSA. V was shortened by 10 bases and J by 0 bases, with 12 bases between the two germline ends. This CDR3 contains 13 residues. The CDR3 coding sequence is TGTGCCATCACGGACTCAATGAACACTGAAGCTTTCTTT. This codes for CAITDSMNTEAFF.

This clonotype was counted ten times or more. The V call is TRBV12-3 or TRBV12-4, the J call TRBJ2-5; D not certain. This CDR3 spans 14 amino acids. V was shortened by 5 bases and J by 5 bases, with 15 bases between the two germline ends. CDR3 nucleotides: TGTGCCAGCAGTACTGTGCTGGGGTCCGAGACCCAGTACTTC. Protein sequence: CASSTVLGSETQYF.